This TCR beta chain stems from a study of T cell repertoires in cytomegalovirus infection. Whole-study context: Signatures in public TCR beta sequences pointed to both CMV infection and matching HLA type. Study-wide findings and caveats: In two of eight donors, the top clonotype was HLA-C-restricted CMV-specific. Totalled public TCR beta family frequency picked out people who carried CMV plus the relevant HLA.

Each CDR3 protein gets one entry after TCRdb re-called the reads with MiXCR. The sample shows nearly 700,000 distinct CDR3 sequences, approximately 33% of them seen only once. This clonotype has only a few counts. No antigen is known for it. V was pared by 2 bases and J by 2 bases, with 13 bases of the junction left unmatched. This CDR3 has 19 amino acids. Looked up from germline, CDR1 is MGHRA and CDR2 is YSYEKL. This chain uses TRBV4-1 with TRBJ2-3; TRBD2 matches at 10 bases. Sequencing used cultured PBMCs, obtained from culture after CMV antigen stimulation. The clonotype comes from a human donor in good health (CMV status not recorded). Some clones in this sample may be carry-over from other donors' samples. CDR3 DNA: TGCGCCAGCAGCCAACCCCTTCGTGTTAGCGGGAGGTCCACAGATACGCAGTATTTT. Translating gives CASSQPLRVSGRSTDTQYF.